This record looks at one T cell receptor beta chain sequence and its context. Antigen: not known. The CDR3 spans 11 residues. CDR1 SEHNR and CDR2 FQNEAQ come from the germline V gene (reference sequence). Trimming stripped 5 bases from V and 5 bases from J, with 6 bases between. PCR primers comprised 60 Vbeta and 13 Jbeta primers. The table came from immunoSEQ multiplex PCR; TCRdb's copy has only in-frame clones and leaves some out. The repertoire has tens of thousands of clones, around 84% of them found once; the top ten carry around 4.3%. The source of the sample is a study of cytomegalovirus exposure and HLA in healthy donors. Overall study findings and caveats: A likely sequencing artifact accounted for one observed cluster of highly shared sequence variants. An Asian-associated ancestry cluster reportedly showed fewer N-insertions than the roughly 700-donor mean in a later analysis. With later analysis, a missense DCLRE1C variant became linked to TCR beta V- and J-gene trimming.

The clonotype originates from a middle-aged man in good health and CMV-seronegative. The chain uses TRBV7-9 and TRBJ2-5; no definite D call. Sequencing was done on a sample of PBMCs. The CDR3 DNA reads as TGTGCCAGCAGCCCCGGGGAGACCCAGTACTTC. Translating gives CASSPGETQYF.